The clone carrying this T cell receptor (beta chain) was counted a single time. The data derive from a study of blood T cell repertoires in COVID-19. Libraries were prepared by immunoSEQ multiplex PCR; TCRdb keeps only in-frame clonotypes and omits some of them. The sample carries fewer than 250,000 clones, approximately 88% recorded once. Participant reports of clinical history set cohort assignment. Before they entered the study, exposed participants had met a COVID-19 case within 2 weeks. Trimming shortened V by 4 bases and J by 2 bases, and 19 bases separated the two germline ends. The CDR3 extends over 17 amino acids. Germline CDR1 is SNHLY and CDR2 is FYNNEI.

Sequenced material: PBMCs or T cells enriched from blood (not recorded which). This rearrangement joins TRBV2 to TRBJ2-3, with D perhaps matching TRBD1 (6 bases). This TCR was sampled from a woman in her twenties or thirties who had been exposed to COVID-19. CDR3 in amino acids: CASSVLSQGWTTDTQYF. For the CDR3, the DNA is TGTGCCAGCAGTGTCTTAAGTCAGGGGTGGACCACAGATACGCAGTATTTT.